These T cell receptor beta chains were read from a single sample in a study of T-cell memory formation after mild COVID-19. A single record per CDR3 protein comes from TCRdb applying MiXCR to the 5' RACE reads. The sample shows some 100,000 distinct CDR3 sequences, roughly 10% of them seen only once. The material sequenced was PBMCs or a T cell subset sorted from them (not recorded which). All receptors come from a man between 18 and 35 years old who had mild COVID-19 (a few samples of this study predate the infection). Cell type and time point are not known. Both conserved end residues are part of each CDR3. D genes are given only for firm matches. Rows may omit the clone size; those that give it use once, few, many or a size class.

V: TRBV15; size: .; D: .; J: TRBJ2-3; CDR3: CATSRGGRQGSTDTQYF; DNA: TGTGCCACCAGCAGAGGGGGTCGGCAGGGTAGCACAGATACGCAGTATTTT
V: TRBV7-9; size: few; D: TRBD1; J: TRBJ1-1; CDR3: CASSYVQGINTEAFF; DNA: TGTGCCAGCAGCTACGTACAGGGGATTAACACTGAAGCTTTCTTT
V: TRBV4-3; size: .; D: TRBD1; J: TRBJ1-3; CDR3: CASSQGPGQGPSGNTIYF; DNA: TGCGCCAGCAGCCAAGGTCCGGGACAGGGACCCTCTGGAAACACCATATATTTT
V: TRBV12-3/TRBV12-4; size: .; D: .; J: TRBJ2-7; CDR3: CASSLGGTPGSVEQYF; DNA: TGTGCCAGCAGTTTAGGGGGGACACCCGGATCGGTGGAGCAGTACTTC
V: TRBV9; size: .; D: .; J: TRBJ2-4; CDR3: CASSVGGAAKNIQYF; DNA: TGTGCCAGCAGCGTTGGTGGCGCAGCCAAAAACATTCAGTACTTC
V: TRBV7-9; size: .; D: .; J: TRBJ1-5; CDR3: CASSADGRNQPQHF; DNA: TGTGCCAGCAGCGCGGACGGGCGCAATCAGCCCCAGCATTTT
V: TRBV4-3; size: .; D: .; J: TRBJ2-1; CDR3: CASSQEQISYNEQFF; DNA: TGCGCCAGCAGCCAAGAACAGATCTCCTACAATGAGCAGTTCTTC
V: TRBV3-1; size: few; D: .; J: TRBJ2-1; CDR3: CASSQDLGAPGPYNEQFF; DNA: TGTGCCAGCAGCCAGGACCTTGGGGCACCAGGGCCATACAATGAGCAGTTCTTC
V: TRBV19; size: many; D: TRBD1; J: TRBJ2-5; CDR3: CASSPDRNEETQYF; DNA: TGTGCCAGTAGCCCGGACAGGAACGAAGAGACCCAGTACTTC
V: TRBV20-1; size: .; D: .; J: TRBJ2-2; CDR3: CSARGLRRKAETGELFF; DNA: TGCAGTGCTAGAGGGCTCCGGAGAAAAGCGGAGACCGGGGAGCTGTTTTTT
V: TRBV19; size: few; D: .; J: TRBJ1-1; CDR3: CASGRPEAFF; DNA: TGTGCCAGTGGGAGGCCGGAGGCTTTCTTT
V: TRBV27; size: .; D: .; J: TRBJ1-2; CDR3: CASSLGGGNYGYTF; DNA: TGTGCCAGCAGTTTAGGGGGCGGTAACTATGGCTACACCTTC
V: TRBV7-9; size: few; D: TRBD1; J: TRBJ1-1; CDR3: CASSHTTGEWTEAFF; DNA: TGTGCCAGCAGCCATACTACAGGGGAATGGACTGAAGCTTTCTTT
V: TRBV5-1; size: .; D: .; J: TRBJ1-2; CDR3: CASSVTGHGPNGYTF; DNA: TGCGCCAGCAGCGTAACAGGGCACGGGCCCAATGGCTACACCTTC